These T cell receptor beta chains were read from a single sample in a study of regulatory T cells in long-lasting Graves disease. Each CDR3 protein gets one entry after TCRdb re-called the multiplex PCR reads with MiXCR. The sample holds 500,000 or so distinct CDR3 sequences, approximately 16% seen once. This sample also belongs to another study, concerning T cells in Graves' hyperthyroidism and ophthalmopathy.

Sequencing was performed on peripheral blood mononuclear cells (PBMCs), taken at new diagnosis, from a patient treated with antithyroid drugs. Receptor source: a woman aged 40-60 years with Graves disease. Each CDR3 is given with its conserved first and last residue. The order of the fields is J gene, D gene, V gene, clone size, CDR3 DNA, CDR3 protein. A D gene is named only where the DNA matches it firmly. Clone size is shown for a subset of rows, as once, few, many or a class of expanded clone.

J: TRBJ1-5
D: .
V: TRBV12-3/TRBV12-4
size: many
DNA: TGTGCCAGCAGTCCCTTAGGGGGGACCGGTCAGCCCCAGCATTTT
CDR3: CASSPLGGTGQPQHF

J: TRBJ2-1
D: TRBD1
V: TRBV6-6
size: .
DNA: TGTGCCAGCAGTTACTCGAGGTCGGGACAGGGAGGGAGCAATGAGCAGTTCTTC
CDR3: CASSYSRSGQGGSNEQFF

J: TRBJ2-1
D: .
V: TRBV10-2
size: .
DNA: TGCGCCAGCAGGAGGGGCAGATTTTCCTACAATGAGCAGTTCTTC
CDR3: CASRRGRFSYNEQFF

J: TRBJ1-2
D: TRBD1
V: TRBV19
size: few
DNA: TGTGCCAGTAGTGACAGGGGGATCGGGGACTATGGCTACACCTTC
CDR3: CASSDRGIGDYGYTF

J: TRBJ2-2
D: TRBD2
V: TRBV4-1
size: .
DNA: TGCGCCAGCAGCCAGGCTAGCGGGGGGGCTGGAGGGGAGCTGTTTTTT
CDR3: CASSQASGGAGGELFF

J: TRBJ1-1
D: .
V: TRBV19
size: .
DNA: TGTGCCAGTAGTCTCCGGGACGGATATAACACTGAAGCTTTCTTT
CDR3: CASSLRDGYNTEAFF

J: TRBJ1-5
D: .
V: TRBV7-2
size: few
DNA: TGTGCCAGCAGCTTTGTAGAAGAACTCAATCAGCCCCAGCATTTT
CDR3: CASSFVEELNQPQHF

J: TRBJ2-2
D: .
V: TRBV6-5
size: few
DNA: TGTGCCAGCAGTTCTCCTTCATATGGGGGCCATTCTTCTACTACCGGGGAGCTGTTTTTT
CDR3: CASSSPSYGGHSSTTGELFF

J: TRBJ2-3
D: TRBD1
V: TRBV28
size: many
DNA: TGTGCCAGCAGTTTACCCGGGACAGGGTCAGATACGCAGTATTTT
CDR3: CASSLPGTGSDTQYF

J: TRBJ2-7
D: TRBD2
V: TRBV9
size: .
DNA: TGTGCCAGCAGCGCCGAAACTAGCGGGGGGCCGCAGGAGCAGTACTTC
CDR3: CASSAETSGGPQEQYF

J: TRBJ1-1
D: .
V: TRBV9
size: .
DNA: TGTGCCAGCAGCGGAGCCCTCCTGGTGAACACTGAAGCTTTCTTT
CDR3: CASSGALLVNTEAFF

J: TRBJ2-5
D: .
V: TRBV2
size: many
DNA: TGTGCCAGCAGTGATCGTGAGACCCAGTACTTC
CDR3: CASSDRETQYF

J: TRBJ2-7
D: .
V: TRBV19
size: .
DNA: TGTGCCAGTAAGAAGACAGGCTCCTACGAGCAGTACTTC
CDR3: CASKKTGSYEQYF

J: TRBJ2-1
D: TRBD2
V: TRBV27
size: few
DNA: TGTGCCAGCAGTCTACAATCCTCGGCTAGCGGGCCCTACAATGAGCAGTTCTTC
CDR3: CASSLQSSASGPYNEQFF

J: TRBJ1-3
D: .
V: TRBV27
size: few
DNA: TGTGCCAGCAGCCGGACTCTCTCTGGAAGCACCATATATTTT
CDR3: CASSRTLSGSTIYF

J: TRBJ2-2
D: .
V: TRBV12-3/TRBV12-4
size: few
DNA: TGTGCCAGCAGTCCCCAGGTCGGGGAGCTGTTTTTT
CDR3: CASSPQVGELFF

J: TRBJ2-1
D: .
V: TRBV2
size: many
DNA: TGTGCCAGCAGTGGGGTCCGTGGTGAGCAGTTCTTC
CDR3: CASSGVRGEQFF

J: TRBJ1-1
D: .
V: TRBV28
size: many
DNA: TGTGCCAGCACCTACGAAGACAGTAACACTGAAGCTTTCTTT
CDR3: CASTYEDSNTEAFF

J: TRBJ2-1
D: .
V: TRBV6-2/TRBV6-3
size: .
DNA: TGTGCCAGCATCAGGGCCTCCTACAATGAGCAGCTCTTC
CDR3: CASIRASYNEQLF

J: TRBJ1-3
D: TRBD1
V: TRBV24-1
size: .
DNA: TGTGCCACCAGGGGACAGGGGGTTCATGGGGCAAACACCATATATTTT
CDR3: CATRGQGVHGANTIYF

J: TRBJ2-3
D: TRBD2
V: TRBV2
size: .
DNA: TGTGCCAGCAGGGGGACTAGCGCCACAGATACGCAGTATTTT
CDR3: CASRGTSATDTQYF

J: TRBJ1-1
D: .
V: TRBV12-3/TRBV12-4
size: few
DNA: TGTGCCAGCAGCGGGGGACCTTACACTGAAGCTTTCTTT
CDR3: CASSGGPYTEAFF

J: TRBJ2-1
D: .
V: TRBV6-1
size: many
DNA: TGTGCCAGCAGTGACACGTTGGTCAATGAGCAGTTCTTC
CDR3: CASSDTLVNEQFF

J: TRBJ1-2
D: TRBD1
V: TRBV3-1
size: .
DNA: TGTGCCAGCAGCTCGGACAGGAAGGAGGGCTACACCTTC
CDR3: CASSSDRKEGYTF

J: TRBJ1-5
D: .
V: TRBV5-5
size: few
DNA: TGTGCCAGCAGCTTGATCGGGGTCGATCAGCCCCAGCATTTT
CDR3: CASSLIGVDQPQHF

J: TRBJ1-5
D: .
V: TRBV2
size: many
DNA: TGTGCCAGCAGTGAATCACCCCAGCAGCCCCAGCATTTT
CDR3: CASSESPQQPQHF

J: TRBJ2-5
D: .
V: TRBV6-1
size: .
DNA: TGTGCCAGCAAGATCTGGCAGGGGAACATCCAGTACTTC
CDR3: CASKIWQGNIQYF

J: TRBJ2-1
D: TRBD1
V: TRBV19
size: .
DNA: TGTGCCAGTAGTCCTAAAAGGGGGACAGGGCTGAATGAGCAGTTCTTC
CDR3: CASSPKRGTGLNEQFF

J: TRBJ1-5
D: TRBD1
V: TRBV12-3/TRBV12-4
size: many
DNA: TGTGCCAGCAGTCACTCCGAAGGGGGCCTCTATCAGCCCCAGCATTTT
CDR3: CASSHSEGGLYQPQHF

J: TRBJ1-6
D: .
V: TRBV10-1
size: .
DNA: TGCGCCAGCAGAGGACGGGAAGGGCCTGGATTTCCCTATAATTCACCCCTCCACTTT
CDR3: CASRGREGPGFPYNSPLHF

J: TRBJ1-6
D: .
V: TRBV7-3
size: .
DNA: TGTGCCAGCAGCTTAATGGGGGGAGTTAATTCACCCCTCCACTTT
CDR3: CASSLMGGVNSPLHF

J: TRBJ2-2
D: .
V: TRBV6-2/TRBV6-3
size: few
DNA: TGTGCCAGCAGTGACTATAGCACCGGGGAGCTGTTTTTT
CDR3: CASSDYSTGELFF

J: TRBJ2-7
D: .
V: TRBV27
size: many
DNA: TGTGCCAGCAGTCCGACTTTTGGGGGGCCCGAGCAGTACTTC
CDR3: CASSPTFGGPEQYF

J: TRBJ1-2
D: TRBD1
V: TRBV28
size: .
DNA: TGTGCCAGCAGTTATATCCCAGGGGGCTGGGGCTACACCTTC
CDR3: CASSYIPGGWGYTF

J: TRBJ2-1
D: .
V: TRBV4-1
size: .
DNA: TGTGCCAGCAGCCAAGGATCTGCCGGGGGGCCCCCCAATGAGCAGTTCTTC
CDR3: CASSQGSAGGPPNEQFF

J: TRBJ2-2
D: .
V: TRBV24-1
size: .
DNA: TGTGCCACCAGTGATTGGACAAACACCGGGGAGCTGTTTTTT
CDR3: CATSDWTNTGELFF

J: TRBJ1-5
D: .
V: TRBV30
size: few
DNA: TGTGCCTGGAGTAGTATTAGCAATCAGCCCCAGCATTTT
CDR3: CAWSSISNQPQHF

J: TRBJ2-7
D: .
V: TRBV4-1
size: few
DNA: TGCGCCAGCAGCCAAGATCGTTCCTCGGCCTACGAGCAGTACTTC
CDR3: CASSQDRSSAYEQYF

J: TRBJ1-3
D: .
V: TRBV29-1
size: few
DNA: TGCAGCGTTGTTGGAGTGAGGTCTGGAAACACCATATATTTT
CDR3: CSVVGVRSGNTIYF

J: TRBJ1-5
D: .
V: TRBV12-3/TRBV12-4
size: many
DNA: TGTGCCAGCAGTTTAGGGGCCGGGTTTGGCCAGCCCCAGCATTTT
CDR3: CASSLGAGFGQPQHF

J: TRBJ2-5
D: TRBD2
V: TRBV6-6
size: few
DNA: TGTGCCAGCAGTTACTCGGGACTAGCGGGGGGGGGCCAGTACTTC
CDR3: CASSYSGLAGGGQYF

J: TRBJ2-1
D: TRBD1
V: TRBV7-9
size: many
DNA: TGTGCCAGCAGCCCGGGACAGGGGAGTCTCGGCGACAATGAGCAGTTCTTC
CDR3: CASSPGQGSLGDNEQFF

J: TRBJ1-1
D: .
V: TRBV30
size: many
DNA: TGTGCCTGGAATTTGGGGGCCTTGAACACTGAAGCTTTCTTT
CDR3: CAWNLGALNTEAFF

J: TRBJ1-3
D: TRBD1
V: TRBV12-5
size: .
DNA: TGTGCTAGTGGTACACAGGGGTCTGGAAACACCATATATTTT
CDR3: CASGTQGSGNTIYF

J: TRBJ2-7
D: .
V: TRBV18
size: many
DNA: TGTGCCAGCTCTCCCCAGGGAATCCACGAGCAGTACTTC
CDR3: CASSPQGIHEQYF

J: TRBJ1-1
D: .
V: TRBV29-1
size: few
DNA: TGCAGCGTCCTGGGGCGGATGAACACTGAAGCTTTCTTT
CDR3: CSVLGRMNTEAFF

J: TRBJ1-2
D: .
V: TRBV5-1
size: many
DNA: TGCGCCAGCAGCTTGGGCCCTTCCTCAGGCGTTGGGGCCATGAGTTATGGCTACACCTTC
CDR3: CASSLGPSSGVGAMSYGYTF

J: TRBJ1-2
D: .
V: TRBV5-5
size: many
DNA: TGTGCCAGCAGCCACGGCTCGGGGAACTATGGCTACACCTTC
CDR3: CASSHGSGNYGYTF

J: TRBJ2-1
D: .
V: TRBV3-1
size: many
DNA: TGTGCCAGCAGATACGAAGGGGCCAATGAGCAGTTCTTC
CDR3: CASRYEGANEQFF

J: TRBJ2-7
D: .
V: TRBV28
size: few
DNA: TGTGCCAGCAGCCCCGGGGGCAGCCTCTGGGAGCAGTACTTC
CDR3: CASSPGGSLWEQYF

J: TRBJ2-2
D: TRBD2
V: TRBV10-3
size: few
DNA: TGTGCCATCAGCCAGACTAGCGGGGAGGTCCCCGGGGAGCTGTTTTTT
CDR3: CAISQTSGEVPGELFF

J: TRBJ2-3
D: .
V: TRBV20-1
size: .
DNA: TGCAGTGCTAGATTAGGTATAGATACGCAGTATTTT
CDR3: CSARLGIDTQYF

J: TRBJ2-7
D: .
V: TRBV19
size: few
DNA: TGTGCCAGTAGTATACAGGGGTTCGTCCACGAGCAGTACTTC
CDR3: CASSIQGFVHEQYF

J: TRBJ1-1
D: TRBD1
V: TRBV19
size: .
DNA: TGTGCCAGTAGTAAAAACCGACAGGGGGCTCTCATCGGGTCTGAAGCTTTCTTT
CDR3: CASSKNRQGALIGSEAFF

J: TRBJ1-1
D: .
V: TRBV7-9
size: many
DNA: TGTGCCAGCAGCTTAAACTTAGGTGGGAACACTGAAGCTTTCTTT
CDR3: CASSLNLGGNTEAFF

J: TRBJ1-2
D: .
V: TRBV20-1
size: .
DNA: TGCAGTGCTTCCTTCCAGGGGAGGAATAACTATGGCTACACCTTC
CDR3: CSASFQGRNNYGYTF

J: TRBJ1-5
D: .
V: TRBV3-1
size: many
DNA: TGTGCCAGCAGCGTCGCTCAGGGCGACAATCAGCCCCAGCATTTT
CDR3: CASSVAQGDNQPQHF

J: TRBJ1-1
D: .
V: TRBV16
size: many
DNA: TGTGCCAGCAGCCAGGGCCTCCGCACTGAAGCTTTCTTT
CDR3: CASSQGLRTEAFF

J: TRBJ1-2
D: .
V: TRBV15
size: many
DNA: TGTGCCACCAGCAGAGGAACTTACCCCTCGGGGCACACCTTC
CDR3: CATSRGTYPSGHTF